Listed below are T cell receptor beta chains from one sample, sequenced in a study of blood T cell repertoires in COVID-19. The assay was immunoSEQ multiplex PCR, and TCRdb's table has in-frame clones only and misses some. This sample has 330,000 or so clones, with 80% to 90% found just once. The sample was PBMCs or T cells enriched from blood (not recorded which). The receptors here all came from a man aged 30-40 years who had recovered from COVID-19. Both conserved end residues are part of each CDR3. The D gene is left open where the match is weak. Size is stated for part of the rows, as once, few or many counts, or as a class when the clone is expanded.

V gene	clone size	J gene	D gene	CDR3 protein	CDR3 DNA
TRBV6-4	-	TRBJ2-3	TRBD1	CASSDSLTGPDTQYF	TGTGCCAGCAGTGACTCCCTGACAGGGCCAGATACGCAGTATTTT
TRBV7-3	-	TRBJ2-3	-	CASSLGAYKSNTDTQYF	TGTGCCAGCAGCTTAGGGGCCTACAAATCGAACACAGATACGCAGTATTTT
TRBV5-1	-	TRBJ1-4	TRBD1	CASSWGQGTTNEKLFF	TGCGCCAGCAGCTGGGGACAGGGGACAACTAATGAAAAACTGTTTTTT
TRBV5-1	-	TRBJ1-1	TRBD1	CASSRTGGTEAFF	TGCGCCAGCAGCAGGACAGGGGGTACTGAAGCTTTCTTT
TRBV27	-	TRBJ1-3	TRBD1	CASSGQGKNTIYF	TGTGCCAGCAGTGGACAGGGGAAAAACACCATATATTTT
TRBV13	once	TRBJ1-2	-	CASSLVQGVTGVTRYGYTF	TGTGCCAGCAGCTTAGTCCAGGGCGTAACTGGGGTGACTCGCTATGGCTACACCTTC
TRBV10-3	-	TRBJ1-4	-	CAISDLPSGSEKLFF	TGTGCCATCAGTGATTTGCCTTCAGGAAGTGAAAAACTGTTTTTT
TRBV12-3/TRBV12-4	-	TRBJ2-5	-	CASSSGHRETQYF	TGTGCCAGCAGCTCCGGGCACAGGGAGACCCAGTACTTC
TRBV5-1	few	TRBJ1-2	-	CASSPGGGGYTF	TGCGCCAGCAGCCCTGGCGGAGGCGGCTACACCTTC
TRBV7-9	-	TRBJ1-1	-	CASSLAGSMNTEAFF	TGTGCCAGCAGCTTAGCAGGGAGTATGAACACTGAAGCTTTCTTT
TRBV5-1	-	TRBJ1-2	TRBD1	CASSPQGANYGYTF	TGCGCCAGCAGTCCACAGGGGGCAAACTATGGCTACACCTTC
TRBV6-5	-	TRBJ1-6	TRBD1	CATLGQGGSPLHF	TGTGCCACCTTGGGACAGGGAGGCTCACCCCTCCACTTT
TRBV5-4	-	TRBJ1-2	-	CASSPTGMDGYTF	TGTGCCAGCAGCCCCACAGGGATGGATGGCTACACCTTC
TRBV27	-	TRBJ1-5	-	CASSLFHQGSNQPQHF	TGTGCCAGCAGTTTATTTCACCAGGGATCCAATCAGCCCCAGCATTTT
TRBV6-5	once	TRBJ2-5	TRBD1	CASSRDRGVETQYF	TGTGCCAGCAGCCGGGACAGGGGGGTGGAGACCCAGTACTTC
TRBV21-1	-	TRBJ2-5	-	CASSKAWAGIETQYF	TGTGCCAGCAGCAAAGCCTGGGCAGGGATTGAGACCCAGTACTTC
TRBV19	-	TRBJ1-5	-	CASSLGHLYSNQPQHF	TGTGCCAGTAGTTTGGGACACCTTTATAGCAATCAGCCCCAGCATTTT
TRBV28	-	TRBJ1-2	-	CASSLTGQYGYTF	TGTGCCAGCAGCCTCACAGGGCAATATGGCTACACCTTC
TRBV7-9	-	TRBJ1-1	-	CASSQNLGGIDAFF	TGTGCCAGCAGCCAAAATTTGGGGGGGATAGACGCTTTCTTT
TRBV5-4	-	TRBJ2-3	TRBD2	CASSSTSGESGTQYF	TGTGCCAGCAGCTCTACTAGCGGGGAATCTGGTACGCAGTATTTT
TRBV3-1/TRBV3-2	once	TRBJ2-2	-	CASSPSGLLNTGELFF	TGTGCCAGCAGCCCTAGTGGGTTATTGAACACCGGGGAGCTGTTTTTT
TRBV28	-	TRBJ1-6	-	CASRPDSPHYNSPLHF	TGTGCCAGCAGGCCTGACAGTCCCCATTATAATTCACCCCTCCACTTT
TRBV5-8	-	TRBJ1-4	-	CASSLGTQTGPLIGEKLFF	TGTGCCAGCAGCTTGGGGACTCAAACCGGGCCCCTTATCGGGGAAAAACTGTTTTTT
TRBV19	-	TRBJ2-3	-	CASSILAAQGLGYTQYF	TGTGCCAGTAGTATATTAGCGGCACAGGGGCTCGGATATACGCAGTATTTT
TRBV28	-	TRBJ2-7	-	CASSQLGRPYEQYF	TGTGCCAGCAGTCAACTAGGGAGACCCTACGAGCAGTACTTC
TRBV5-1	-	TRBJ1-5	-	CASSLTGGDQPQHF	TGCGCCAGCAGCTTGACTGGGGGCGATCAGCCCCAGCATTTT
TRBV6-5	-	TRBJ2-7	TRBD1	CASSSAGQGGYEQYF	TGTGCCAGCAGTTCAGCCGGACAGGGGGGGTACGAGCAGTACTTC
TRBV7-9	-	TRBJ1-3	-	CASSRDNSGNTIYF	TGTGCCAGCAGCCGCGACAACTCTGGAAACACCATATATTTT
TRBV30	-	TRBJ2-1	-	CAWSVLAGRGDEQFF	TGTGCCTGGAGTGTACTAGCAGGGAGGGGGGATGAGCAGTTCTTC
TRBV7-2	-	TRBJ2-5	-	CASSLLALGSEETQYF	TGTGCCAGCAGCTTATTGGCCCTAGGATCGGAAGAGACCCAGTACTTC
TRBV27	-	TRBJ2-3	TRBD2	CASSLLLAGGPDTQYF	TGTGCCAGCAGTTTATTACTAGCGGGGGGGCCAGATACGCAGTATTTT
TRBV3-1/TRBV3-2	-	TRBJ2-3	TRBD2	CASSPGLAATDTQYF	TGTGCCAGCAGCCCGGGACTAGCGGCTACAGATACGCAGTATTTT
TRBV11-2	-	TRBJ1-2	-	CASSLRLGGYYGYTF	TGTGCCAGCAGCTTACGTTTGGGGGGGTACTATGGCTACACCTTC
TRBV6-5	-	TRBJ1-4	-	CASSYRGGANEKLFF	TGTGCCAGCAGTTACCGAGGGGGTGCTAATGAAAAACTGTTTTTT
TRBV27	-	TRBJ2-3	TRBD1	CASSPRQGHRTDTQYF	TGTGCCAGCAGTCCCCGACAGGGACACCGCACAGATACGCAGTATTTT
TRBV3-1/TRBV3-2	-	TRBJ2-7	TRBD2	CASSQRGGYEQYF	TGTGCCAGCAGCCAGCGGGGGGGGTACGAGCAGTACTTC
TRBV14	-	TRBJ2-1	TRBD2	CASSRRTSGNEQFF	TGTGCCAGCAGCCGTCGGACTAGCGGCAATGAGCAGTTCTTC
TRBV15	-	TRBJ2-5	-	CATSTRRGEETQYF	TGTGCCACCAGCACCCGCAGGGGGGAAGAGACCCAGTACTTC
TRBV30	-	TRBJ1-4	-	CAWRSYRATNEKLFF	TGTGCCTGGAGGAGTTACAGAGCCACTAATGAAAAACTGTTTTTT
TRBV10-3	-	TRBJ2-7	-	CAISGQAYEQYF	TGTGCCATCAGTGGACAGGCCTACGAGCAGTACTTC
TRBV3-1/TRBV3-2	-	TRBJ2-6	-	CASSQGGRDFSGANVLTF	TGTGCCAGCAGCCAAGGTGGCCGGGACTTCAGTGGGGCCAACGTCCTGACTTTC
TRBV19	-	TRBJ2-1	-	CASSTSGGNNEQFF	TGTGCCAGTAGTACGTCTGGGGGGAACAATGAGCAGTTCTTC
TRBV19	-	TRBJ1-2	-	CASSIDFADFRTF	TGTGCCAGTAGTATAGATTTCGCAGACTTTAGGACCTTC
TRBV15	-	TRBJ1-5	-	CATSPPQGNQPQHF	TGTGCCACCAGCCCCCCCCAGGGAAATCAGCCCCAGCATTTT
TRBV29-1	-	TRBJ2-3	-	CSVGGRLTDTQYF	TGCAGCGTTGGGGGCCGTCTGACAGATACGCAGTATTTT
TRBV4-1	-	TRBJ2-7	-	CASSQRSVQGRGSYEQYF	TGCGCCAGCAGCCAAAGAAGTGTGCAGGGGCGCGGGTCCTACGAGCAGTACTTC
TRBV29-1	-	TRBJ1-6	-	CSATSLLRNSPLHF	TGCAGCGCAACCAGTCTTCTGAGGAATTCACCCCTCCACTTT
TRBV16	-	TRBJ2-7	TRBD2	CASSQSERGHTSYEQCF	TGTGCCAGCAGCCAATCGGAGCGGGGTCATACCTCCTACGAGCAGTGCTTC
TRBV30	-	TRBJ1-5	-	CAWSVVGGNQPQHF	TGTGCCTGGAGTGTAGTCGGTGGCAATCAGCCCCAGCATTTT
TRBV11-2	-	TRBJ1-1	-	CASSSWDKLMSTEAFF	TGTGCCAGCAGCTCCTGGGACAAACTCATGAGCACTGAAGCTTTCTTT
TRBV5-1	-	TRBJ2-7	TRBD1	CASSFGRGQGEQYF	TGCGCCAGCAGCTTTGGCAGGGGGCAGGGAGAGCAGTACTTC
TRBV28	-	TRBJ2-3	-	CASSTSTDTQYF	TGTGCCAGCTCGACTAGCACAGATACGCAGTATTTT
TRBV27	few	TRBJ1-2	-	CASSRTDNGYTF	TGTGCCAGCAGCCGGACAGACAATGGCTACACCTTC